Listed here is a single TCR beta chain. This clone was detected once. Which antigen it targets is not known. No clone much larger than this one lies a single base away; base qualities are absent. The sample comes from a study of technical replicates of blood from a handful of donors (dated by TCRdb to 2016 to 2017). From the cysteine through the phenylalanine, the CDR3 covers 13 amino acids. Only the CDR3 part of the read is kept: 39 bases, read in frame from the first base. The germline V gene encodes CDR1 SEHNR and CDR2 FQNEAQ (reference sequence). Compared with germline, V lacks 4 bases and J lacks 7 bases; bases without a gene match: 7. The library came from the immunoSEQ multiplex PCR assay. The immuneACCESS repertoire file appears here via TCRdb, limited to in-frame rearrangements. These files lack a portion of the clones; in checked studies, under half of the deficit traces to unresolved V genes, and the cause of the others is not known. Across this sample there are approximately 81,000 clones, with roughly 95% seen only once. The ten largest clonotypes hold around 0.37% of the sample.

The sequencing sample was made of T cells isolated from PBMCs. Recombination linked TRBV7-9 to TRBJ2-7, and TRBD2 matches 7 of the central bases. The receptor was isolated from a human donor in good health. The DNA sequence follows: TGTGCCAGCAGCTCGGGCGACGGGGGGGAGCAGTACTTC. Its amino acids are CASSSGDGGEQYF.